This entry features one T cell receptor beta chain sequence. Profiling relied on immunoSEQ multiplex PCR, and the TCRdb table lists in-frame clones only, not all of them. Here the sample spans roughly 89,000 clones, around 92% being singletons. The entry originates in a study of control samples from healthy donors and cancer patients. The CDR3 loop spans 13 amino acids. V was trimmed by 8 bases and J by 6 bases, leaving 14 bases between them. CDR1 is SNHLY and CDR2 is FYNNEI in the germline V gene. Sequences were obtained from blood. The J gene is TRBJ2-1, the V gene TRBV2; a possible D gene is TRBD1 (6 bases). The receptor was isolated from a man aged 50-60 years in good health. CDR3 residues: CASGQLTGNEQFF. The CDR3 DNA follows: TGTGCCAGCGGACAGTTAACGGGCAATGAGCAGTTCTTC.